The 15 T cell receptor beta chains below all came from one sample that was sequenced in a study of blood T cell repertoires in COVID-19. The method was immunoSEQ multiplex PCR; TCRdb's version includes in-frame clones alone and lacks a portion of them. The sample has 120,000 or so clones; about 83% are singletons. The sequencing sample was made of peripheral blood. The source of these receptors is an older man with active or convalescent COVID-19.

This chain connects TRBV3-1 (or the pseudogene TRBV3-2) to TRBJ1-4; the D gene is possibly TRBD1 (5 bases). Germline V gene data show CDR1 as LGHDT and CDR2 as YNNKEL (reference sequence). Trimming pared 2 bases from V and 11 bases from J, leaving 12 bases between. The CDR3 runs to 13 residues. CDR3 bases: TGTGCCAGCAGCCAACAGGGACTCCTGAAACTGTTTTTT. Its translation is CASSQQGLLKLFF.

The chain carries TRBV28 and TRBJ2-7, with D unclear. This CDR3 is 15 amino acids long. The V and J ends lost 5 bases and 0 bases respectively, with 14 bases between them. CDR1 is MDHEN, CDR2 SYDVKM, per germline. The DNA for the CDR3 is TGTGCCAGCAGTCAATCGACACCCCCCTCCTACGAGCAGTACTTC. It yields the protein CASSQSTPPSYEQYF.

The chain is built from TRBV30 and TRBJ1-1; TRBD1 is a possible D gene (5 bases). This CDR3 has 14 residues. Looked up from germline, CDR1 is GTSNPN and CDR2 is SVGIG (reference sequence). V was cut by 4 bases and J by 5 bases, with 17 bases left in between. Here the CDR3 DNA reads TGTGCCTGGATGGGAGGGGCGAAAACGACTGAAGCTTTCTTT. Amino acids: CAWMGGAKTTEAFF. Complete variable domain (other parts from reference TRBV30 and TRBJ1-1): SQTIHQWPATLVQPVGSPLSLECTVEGTSNPNLYWYRQAAGRGLQLLFYSVGIGQISSEVPQNLSASRPQDRQFILSSKKLLLSDSGFYLCAWMGGAKTTEAFFGQGTRLTVV.

J is TRBJ2-1 and V is TRBV4-3, with 7 bases identical to TRBD2. V shed 0 bases, J shed 9 bases, and the junction held 11 bases outside the gene matches. CDR1 is LGHNA, CDR2 YSLEER, per germline. CDR3 length: 16 residues. CDR3 nucleotide sequence: TGCGCCAGCAGCCAAGATGAGGCGATGGGGAGGGGTGAGCAGTTCTTC. Its protein is CASSQDEAMGRGEQFF.

This clone appeared a few times. The chain uses TRBV6-1 and TRBJ2-4, with TRBD1 matching over 9 bases. CDR3 length: 17 residues. The germline CDR1 and CDR2 sequences are MNHNS and SASEGT. The ends lost 4 bases at V and 1 base at J; junction bases unmatched: 8. This CDR3 reads CASSGGQGFFAKNIQYF. The CDR3 DNA follows: TGTGCCAGCAGTGGTGGACAGGGGTTTTTTGCCAAAAACATTCAGTACTTC.

The chain links TRBV7-3 to TRBJ1-6, with a tentative D call TRBD1 (5 bases). Germline V gene lookup returns CDR1 SGHTA and CDR2 FQGTGA. There are 15 residues in the CDR3. Between the trimmed V and J ends, which lost 6 bases and 9 bases, there was a span of 18 bases. The DNA of the CDR3 is TGTGCCAGCAGTCCCGGGACCCCCGGGGGTTCACCCCTCCACTTT. Protein: CASSPGTPGGSPLHF. Full variable domain (rest looked up from reference TRBV7-3 and TRBJ1-6): GAGVSQTPSNKVTEKGKYVELRCDPISGHTALYWYRQSLGQGPEFLIYFQGTGAADDSGLPNDRFFAVRPEGSVSTLKIQRTERGDSAVYLCASSPGTPGGSPLHFGNGTRLTVT.

The chain recombines TRBV18 with TRBJ1-3, with no clear D. CDR1 and CDR2 from the germline V gene are KGHSH and LQKENI. Trimming took 4 bases from V and 1 from J, leaving 14 bases between them. CDR3 length equals 16 residues. The CDR3 nucleotides read TGTGCCAGCTCACGACGACAAGAACCGTCTGGAAACACCATATATTTT. This translates into CASSRRQEPSGNTIYF.

The gene calls are TRBV7-3 and TRBJ2-1; 8 bases are a match to TRBD1. Looked up from germline, CDR1 is SGHTA and CDR2 is FQGTGA. The junction had 10 bases not matched to a gene; V was cut back by 6 bases and J by 0 bases. This CDR3 contains 17 residues. The CDR3 protein is CASSRGQGTSSYNEQFF. CDR3 in DNA: TGTGCCAGCAGTCGCGGACAGGGAACGAGCTCCTACAATGAGCAGTTCTTC.

The chain joins TRBV9 to TRBJ1-2, with 10 positions matching TRBD1. J lost 4 bases, V lost 0 bases, and 3 bases had no gene match. This CDR3 contains 15 residues. From germline, CDR1 is SGDLS and CDR2 YYNGEE. The CDR3 nucleotides are TGTGCCAGCAGCGTAGAGACAGGGGGCTTCTATGGCTACACCTTC. Protein product: CASSVETGGFYGYTF. The full variable domain, with the rest looked up from reference TRBV9 and TRBJ1-2, is DSGVTQTPKHLITATGQRVTLRCSPRSGDLSVYWYQQSLDQGLQFLIQYYNGEERAKGNILERFSAQQFPDLHSELNLSSLELGDSALYFCASSVETGGFYGYTFGSGTRLTVV.

The chain couples TRBV11-2 to TRBJ1-2; no reliable D call. This CDR3 region has 13 residues. Trimming stripped 6 bases from V and 3 bases from J, with 11 bases between. Germline assignment: CDR1 SGHAT and CDR2 FQNNGV. Here the CDR3 reads CASSIGRHYGYTF. CDR3 nucleotides: TGTGCCAGCAGTATTGGGAGGCACTATGGCTACACCTTC. Variable domain in full (rest from reference TRBV11-2 and TRBJ1-2): EAGVAQSPRYKIIEKRQSVAFWCNPISGHATLYWYQQILGQGPKLLIQFQNNGVVDDSQLPKDRFSAERLKGVDSTLKIQPAKLEDSAVYLCASSIGRHYGYTFGSGTRLTVV.

This chain uses TRBV7-2 with TRBJ1-5, with D perhaps matching TRBD1 (5 bases). This CDR3 region has 15 residues. Germline assignment: CDR1 SGHTA and CDR2 FQGNSA. V was clipped by 5 bases and J by 10 bases, with 21 bases between them. CDR3 amino acids: CASSQNGRTQGPQHF. The CDR3 DNA reads as TGTGCCAGCAGCCAAAACGGACGGACGCAGGGTCCCCAGCATTTT.

Worth noting for this clone: The CDR3 does not close with the conserved phenylalanine or tryptophan, likely indicating a read error. No DNA is shown, since the ends of the CDR3 on it are uncertain; the CDR3 is the one TCRdb lists. The chain is built from TRBV6-1 and TRBJ2-7; the D segment call TRBD1 is taken from the table without a DNA check. CDR1 is MNHNS, CDR2 SASEGT, per germline. The CDR3 totals 11 residues, both ends included. CDR3 sequence: CASSEVGAPLI.

V is TRBV5-6 and J is TRBJ1-6, with 8 bases identical to TRBD1. The junction had 8 bases not matched to a gene; V was cut back by 4 bases and J by 2 bases. Germline V gives CDR1 SGHDT, CDR2 YYEEEE. The CDR3 has 17 residues. The CDR3 region has the DNA TGTGCCAGCAGCCCAGGGGGCATCAGGGCCTATAATTCACCCCTCCACTTT. Its translation is CASSPGGIRAYNSPLHF.

CDR3 DNA: TGTGCCAGCAGTTCCGAGGGGGCTTGGACCTATAATTCACCCCTCCACTTT. This gives the protein CASSSEGAWTYNSPLHF. The chain combines TRBV27 with TRBJ1-6; TRBD1 aligns across 7 bases. The V and J ends lost 4 bases and 2 bases, in that order; junction bases with no gene match: 8. Germline CDR1 MNHEY, CDR2 SMNVEV (reference sequence). The CDR3 is 17 residues long.

This clone was observed a handful of times. The CDR3 DNA reads as TGCGCCAGCAGCCAAGAAGAGAGGACAGGGGGCGCGGGAGGCTACACCTTC. Protein product: CASSQEERTGGAGGYTF. The chain uses TRBV4-1 and TRBJ1-2, with TRBD1 matching over 11 bases. CDR3 length equals 17 residues. CDR1 is MGHRA and CDR2 is YSYEKL in the germline V gene. V was pared by 0 bases and J by 8 bases, with 11 bases of the junction left unmatched.